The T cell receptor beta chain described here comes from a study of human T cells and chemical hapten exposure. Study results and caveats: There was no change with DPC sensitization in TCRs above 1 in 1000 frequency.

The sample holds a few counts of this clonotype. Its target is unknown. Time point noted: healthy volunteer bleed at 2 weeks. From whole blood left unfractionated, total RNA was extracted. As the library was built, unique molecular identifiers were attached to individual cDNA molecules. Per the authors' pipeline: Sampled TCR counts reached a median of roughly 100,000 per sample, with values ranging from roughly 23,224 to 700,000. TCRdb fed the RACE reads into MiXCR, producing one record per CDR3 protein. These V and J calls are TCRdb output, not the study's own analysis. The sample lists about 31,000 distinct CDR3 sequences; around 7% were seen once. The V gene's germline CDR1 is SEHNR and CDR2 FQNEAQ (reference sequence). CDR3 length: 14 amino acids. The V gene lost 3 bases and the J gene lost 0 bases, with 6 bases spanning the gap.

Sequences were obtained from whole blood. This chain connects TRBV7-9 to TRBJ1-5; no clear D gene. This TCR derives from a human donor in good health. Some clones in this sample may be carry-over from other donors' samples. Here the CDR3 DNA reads TGTGCCAGCAGCTTCAGTAATAGCAATCAGCCCCAGCATTTT. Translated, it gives CASSFSNSNQPQHF.